This T cell receptor (beta chain) was sequenced for a study of blood T cell repertoires in COVID-19. Study-level information: The United States, Italy and Spain were the sources of the acute and convalescent COVID-19 samples.

In the original analysis: Reference gene primer amplification gave nucleated cell count estimates. TCRdb keeps only in-frame clones here, not all; method: immunoSEQ multiplex PCR. V, J and clone size are those of that table, while D and trimming were read from the DNA. The top ten hold 4.9% of the sample, which has around 220,000 clones, less than 85% seen once. In germline, CDR1 is SQVTM, CDR2 ANQGSEA. This CDR3 comprises 12 residues. Trimming removed 4 bases at V and 1 base at J, with 7 bases between. This clone came up once. The chain employs TRBV29-1 and TRBJ1-2; D not resolved. The TCR originated in an elderly woman with active or convalescent COVID-19. What was sequenced was peripheral blood. The CDR3 nucleotides are TGCAGCGTTGGTGAGGGTAACTATGGCTACACCTTC. It yields the protein CSVGEGNYGYTF. Full variable domain (rest looked up from reference TRBV29-1 and TRBJ1-2): SAVISQKPSRDICQRGTSLTIQCQVDSQVTMMFWYRQQPGQSLTLIATANQGSEATYESGFVIDKFPISRPNLTFSTLTVSNMSPEDSSIYLCSVGEGNYGYTFGSGTRLTVV.